Listed here are 17 T cell receptor beta chains from one sample, sequenced in a study of blood T cell repertoires in COVID-19. Sequencing used immunoSEQ multiplex PCR; TCRdb keeps in-frame clones, though not all of them. The table records roughly 320,000 clones, roughly 86% of them present only once. The sample was peripheral blood. These receptors were collected from a man in his sixties or seventies with acute or convalescent COVID-19.

This chain joins TRBV10-3 and TRBJ1-6; 11 bases map to TRBD1. This CDR3 is built from 18 residues. Unmatched junction bases numbered 11, after V lost 6 bases and J lost 4 bases. Germline V lookup: CDR1 ENHRY, CDR2 SYGVKD. In DNA, the CDR3 is TGTGCCATCAGCCCTAGGACAGGGGGCATTAGGTATAATTCACCCCTCCACTTT. Translated: CAISPRTGGIRYNSPLHF.

The V and J genes are TRBV10-3 and TRBJ2-3; TRBD2 matches 12 bases. The germline V gene has CDR1 ENHRY and CDR2 SYGVKD. CDR3 length: 15 amino acids. V lost 6 bases to trimming and J lost 6 bases; unmatched junction nucleotides: 7. CDR3 sequence reads: CAIRKTSGGYDTQYF. DNA for the CDR3: TGTGCCATCAGGAAGACTAGCGGGGGCTATGATACGCAGTATTTT.

V and J are TRBV3-1 (or the pseudogene TRBV3-2) and TRBJ2-3; possibly TRBD2 for D (6 bases). The V gene lost 1 base and the J gene lost 2 bases, with 7 bases spanning the gap. The CDR3 has 14 residues. Germline V lookup: CDR1 LGHDT, CDR2 YNNKEL (reference sequence). In DNA form, the CDR3 reads TGTGCCAGCAGCCAAGGGACTATCACAGATACGCAGTATTTT. Its protein is CASSQGTITDTQYF.

The chain uses TRBV21-1 and TRBJ2-4; the table's D call, TRBD1, was not checked against the DNA. TRBV21-1 is a pseudogene segment. The CDR3 has 15 amino acids. The CDR3 is CASSKVGGVWDIQYF. The CDR3 DNA is TGTGCCAGCAGCAAAGTAGGGGGAGTATGGGACATTCAGTACTTC.

The V and J genes are TRBV5-1 and TRBJ1-6; 8 nucleotides line up with TRBD1. The length of the CDR3 is 17 residues. CDR1 and CDR2 from the germline V gene are SGHRS and YFSETQ. With V trimmed by 2 bases and J by 9 bases, 13 bases remained unmatched. The CDR3 spells CASSLGPGQGFLSPLHF. In DNA form, the CDR3 reads TGCGCCAGCAGCTTAGGCCCCGGACAGGGCTTTCTTTCACCCCTCCACTTT.

V is TRBV25-1 and J is TRBJ2-4; 7 bases fit TRBD1. The junction had 5 bases not matched to a gene; V was cut back by 2 bases and J by 4 bases. The germline gives CDR1 MGHDK, CDR2 SYGVNS. The CDR3 is made up of 15 amino acids. The CDR3 loop is CASSEIGDRKNIQYF. In DNA, the CDR3 is TGTGCCAGCAGTGAAATAGGGGACAGAAAAAACATTCAGTACTTC.

The rearrangement links TRBV2 to TRBJ1-2; 8 bases agree with TRBD1. Trimming took 2 bases from V and 7 from J; bases not matched to a gene: 12. The CDR3 is made up of 16 amino acids. Germline assignment: CDR1 SNHLY and CDR2 FYNNEI. CDR3 in DNA: TGTGCCAGCAGTGAAAAGGGGTCGGACAGGGAGTTTGGCTACACCTTC. Translating it yields CASSEKGSDREFGYTF. Looking up the rest from reference TRBV2 and TRBJ1-2 gives the full variable domain: EPEVTQTPSHQVTQMGQEVILRCVPISNHLYFYWYRQILGQKVEFLVSFYNNEISEKSEIFDDQFSVERPDGSNFTLKIRSTKLEDSAMYFCASSEKGSDREFGYTFGSGTRLTVV.

V is TRBV28 and J is TRBJ2-1, with 8 bases lining up with TRBD2. V gave up 2 bases and J gave up 1 base; unmatched junction bases: 1. From germline, CDR1 is MDHEN and CDR2 SYDVKM. This CDR3 region has 15 residues. CDR3 in DNA: TGTGCCAGCAGTTTAACGGGAGGGTCCTACAATGAGCAGTTCTTC. The encoded protein is CASSLTGGSYNEQFF.

The chain uses TRBV2 and TRBJ2-2; TRBD1 agrees at 8 bases. Germline CDR1 SNHLY, CDR2 FYNNEI. With 6 bases clipped from V and 8 bases from J, the junction kept 8 bases outside the gene matches. There are 14 residues in the CDR3. The CDR3 loop is CASSSDRVTGELFF. The DNA for the CDR3 is TGTGCCAGCAGCTCGGACAGGGTAACTGGGGAGCTGTTTTTT.

The genes are TRBV5-4 and TRBJ1-1, with TRBD1 matching 10 bases. The V gene's germline CDR1 is SGHNT and CDR2 YYREEE (reference sequence). V trimming: 0 bases; J trimming: 1 base; junction bases outside the gene matches: 0. This CDR3 contains 15 residues. CDR3: CASSLGDRGNTEAFF. The CDR3 coding sequence is TGTGCCAGCAGCTTGGGGGACAGGGGGAACACTGAAGCTTTCTTT.

The chain couples TRBV24-1 to TRBJ2-5; 9 bases are a match to TRBD1. Germline assignment: CDR1 KGHDR and CDR2 SFDVKD. Trimming removed 6 bases from V and 4 bases from J; junction bases left unmatched: 8. The CDR3 covers 15 residues. CDR3 amino acids: CATSLRQGEGETQYF. The CDR3 DNA is TGTGCCACCAGTTTGAGACAGGGGGAAGGAGAGACCCAGTACTTC.

The rearrangement joins TRBV4-2 to TRBJ2-2, with 8 bases matching TRBD2. This CDR3 is 16 amino acids long. J gave up 1 base and V 2 bases, and 3 bases lay outside the gene matches. The germline V gene has CDR1 LGHNA and CDR2 YNFKEQ. The CDR3 DNA follows: TGTGCCAGCAGCCAATTTAGCGGGGTGAACACCGGGGAGCTGTTTTTT. Its protein product is CASSQFSGVNTGELFF.

The CDR3 reads CASSLADTYNEQFF. The CDR3 coding sequence is TGTGCCAGCAGCTTAGCGGACACCTACAATGAGCAGTTCTTC. This chain connects TRBV7-9 to TRBJ2-1, with TRBD1 as a possible D gene (5 bases). The CDR3 has 14 amino acids. Per germline, CDR1 SEHNR and CDR2 FQNEAQ (reference sequence). V gave up 0 bases and J gave up 2 bases, with 5 bases separating them. The full variable domain, rest sourced from reference TRBV7-9 and TRBJ2-1, is DTGVSQNPRHKITKRGQNVTFRCDPISEHNRLYWYRQTLGQGPEFLTYFQNEAQLEKSRLLSDRFSAERPKGSFSTLEIQRTEQGDSAMYLCASSLADTYNEQFFGPGTRLTVL.

The chain recombines TRBV19 with TRBJ2-3; 7 nucleotides agree with TRBD1. The germline V gene encodes CDR1 LNHDA and CDR2 SQIVND (reference sequence). This CDR3 has 14 residues. J was trimmed by 1 base and V by 5 bases; bases with no gene match: 3. CDR3 protein: CASSPGQGTDTQYF. The CDR3 DNA reads as TGTGCCAGTAGTCCCGGACAGGGCACAGATACGCAGTATTTT.

The J gene is TRBJ1-1, the V gene TRBV15, with TRBD1 matching over 8 bases. There are 15 residues in the CDR3. Germline lookup yields CDR1 LNHNV and CDR2 YYDKDF (reference sequence). V shed 0 bases, J shed 5 bases, and the junction held 5 bases outside the gene matches. CDR3 loop: CATSRDRTGITEAFF. CDR3 coding DNA: TGTGCCACCAGCAGAGACCGGACAGGGATAACTGAAGCTTTCTTT.

The CDR3 region is CASNSGSSGEQYF. Here the CDR3 DNA reads TGTGCCAGCAATTCTGGTAGCTCGGGTGAGCAGTACTTC. The chain couples TRBV6-5 to TRBJ2-7; D gene ambiguous. V lost 7 bases and J 7 bases, leaving 17 bases between the germline ends. The CDR3 covers 13 residues. Germline V CDR1 and CDR2: MNHEY, SVGAGI.

This clone has only a few counts. The chain joins TRBV19 to TRBJ2-4; TRBD2 matches 11 bases. Trimming took 5 bases from V and 6 from J; bases not matched to a gene: 12. The germline V gene has CDR1 LNHDA and CDR2 SQIVND (reference sequence). CDR3 length equals 17 residues. CDR3 nucleotide sequence: TGTGCCAGTAGTCTGGGTAGCGGGAGGGCCAGGGGAAACATTCAGTACTTC. Its translation is CASSLGSGRARGNIQYF.